This is a list of T cell receptor beta chains from one sample in a study of blood T cell repertoires in COVID-19. The repertoire was sequenced with immunoSEQ multiplex PCR; TCRdb's copy has only in-frame clones and lacks some. Of about 280,000 clones in the sample, 70% to 90% are singletons; the top ten hold approximately 10%. Specimen: peripheral blood. Receptors were obtained from a woman in her 70s with acute or convalescent COVID-19. The CDR3 runs from the conserved cysteine through the conserved F or W.

v_call	j_call	cdr3_aa
TRBV4-1	TRBJ2-1	CASSPLPAGGASYNEQFF
TRBV5-1	TRBJ1-5	CASSPTGGDQPQHF
TRBV21-1	TRBJ2-1	CASSKTRGTGNFSSYNEQFF
TRBV9	TRBJ1-2	CANPIEGQDGDYTF
TRBV7-9	TRBJ1-2	CASSHNLGDRGFAGYTF
TRBV4-2	TRBJ2-5	CASSQAAAAHQETQYF
TRBV3-1/TRBV3-2	TRBJ2-7	CASSQVGLEQYF
TRBV11-2	TRBJ2-2	CASSLPGADTGELFF
TRBV3-1/TRBV3-2	TRBJ1-5	CASSQGVSQISNQPQHF
TRBV7-7	TRBJ2-2	CASSWGGLGTGELFF
TRBV5-1	TRBJ1-1	CASKAGLTEAFF
TRBV10-2	TRBJ2-5	CASRGVADREYRETQYF
TRBV5-1	TRBJ2-6	CASSLAAGSGANVLTF
TRBV7-9	TRBJ1-5	CASSPTDSNQPQHF
TRBV5-1	TRBJ1-5	CASSLGGSNQPQHF
TRBV18	TRBJ1-1	CASSRGRENTEAFF
TRBV7-2	TRBJ2-7	CASSSRQVYEQYF
TRBV11-2	TRBJ2-3	CASSLAQLAGGHTQYF
TRBV19	TRBJ1-5	CASSPDRSNQPQHF
TRBV7-2	TRBJ2-5	CASSRGGREKTQYF
TRBV18	TRBJ1-1	CASSPSRDTEAFF
TRBV6-5	TRBJ1-1	CASSYTRTGRNTEAFF
TRBV6-5	TRBJ1-2	CASSYTGGGRGYTF
TRBV6-2/TRBV6-3	TRBJ1-2	CASSYPEEGYTF
TRBV6-1	TRBJ1-2	CASSAEWGQSLNYGYTF
TRBV15	TRBJ1-2	CATSRDSGQANYGYIF
TRBV3-1/TRBV3-2	TRBJ2-5	CASSQDIQTQYF
TRBV3-1/TRBV3-2	TRBJ2-5	CASSRGGGKTQYF
TRBV5-1	TRBJ2-2	CASSGRDMNTGELFF
TRBV19	TRBJ1-2	CASSIARGYGYTF
TRBV19	TRBJ1-1	CASSYNREGLAFF
TRBV5-4	TRBJ2-5	CASRGGTGGLEETQYF
TRBV5-1	TRBJ1-1	CASSLNGGASTEAFF
TRBV6-1	TRBJ1-1	CASSDGGQKGAFF
TRBV6-6	TRBJ1-5	CASSYVGPRQPQHF
TRBV6-1	TRBJ2-5	CASSESLPRPTSGAFRTQYF
TRBV29-1	TRBJ2-3	CSVSLAGVTDTQYF
TRBV18	TRBJ1-2	CASSSDTSNYGYTF
TRBV7-9	TRBJ2-5	CASSLSRDQETQYF
TRBV6-1	TRBJ2-5	CASSEDVRPGETQYF
TRBV5-1	TRBJ1-4	CASSFGQGGEKLFF
TRBV3-1/TRBV3-2	TRBJ2-1	CASSHSGGKDEQFF
TRBV12-1	TRBJ1-5	CASSRPGTGWRQPQHF
TRBV3-1/TRBV3-2	TRBJ2-3	CASSQRTSGQGTQYF
TRBV29-1	TRBJ2-3	CSVAGIETKSTDTQYF
TRBV30	TRBJ1-6	CAWSADRASPLHF
TRBV19	TRBJ1-4	CASSIGTGGLGEKLFF
TRBV10-3	TRBJ2-1	CAISGDGGRNEQFF
TRBV3-1/TRBV3-2	TRBJ2-7	CASSQGPSGGSSSYEQYF